The present T cell receptor (beta chain) was sequenced within a study of blood T cell repertoires in COVID-19. CDR1 and CDR2 (germline): KGHDR, SFDVKD. This CDR3 is 15 amino acids long. Germline trimming cut 4 bases from V and 5 bases from J; bases unmatched to any gene: 6. Assay: immunoSEQ multiplex PCR; the TCRdb copy retains only in-frame clones and omits some. The sample records 150,000 or so clones, roughly 80% being singletons. The specimen sequenced was peripheral blood. The source of this sequence is a woman between 50 and 59 years old with active or convalescent COVID-19. The chain carries TRBV24-1 and TRBJ1-5; the match to TRBD1 covers 8 bases. The CDR3 loop is CATSDSGQGYQPQHF. The CDR3 coding sequence is TGTGCCACCAGTGACTCCGGACAGGGTTATCAGCCCCAGCATTTT.